The next 19 T cell receptor beta chains were all read from a single sample in a study of regulatory T cells in long-lasting Graves disease. This sample's time point: newly diagnosed GD, antithyroid drugs for less than 3 months. PBMCs were the source of the RNA used for TCR sequencing. HTBI primers from iRepertoire and Arm-PCR of CDR3 regions yielded the TCR beta libraries. TCRdb re-called the multiplex PCR reads through MiXCR, storing one row per CDR3 protein. The repertoire holds over 500,000 distinct CDR3 sequences, with 15% to 20% as singletons. These records were also assigned to another study, of T cells in Graves' hyperthyroidism and ophthalmopathy.

Source: peripheral blood mononuclear cells (PBMCs), taken at new diagnosis, from a patient treated with antithyroid drugs. These receptors all come from a woman aged 30 to 39 with Graves disease.

This clonotype was seen repeatedly, ten times or more. J is TRBJ1-1 and V is TRBV2; 8 bases map to TRBD1. Unmatched junction bases numbered 3, after V lost 4 bases and J lost 5 bases. Germline CDR1 reads SNHLY; CDR2 reads FYNNEI. The CDR3 totals 13 residues. In DNA, the CDR3 is TGTGCCAGCAGTGGACAGGGGTGGACTGAAGCTTTCTTT. It codes for CASSGQGWTEAFF.

This clonotype was counted between two and nine times. The chain uses TRBV5-1 and TRBJ2-2; D possibly matches TRBD1 or TRBD2 (5 bases each). Germline CDR1 is SGHRS and CDR2 is YFSETQ. This CDR3 has 15 amino acids. V lost 4 bases and J lost 5, with 15 bases in between. This chain's CDR3 is CASSPGWGSTGELFF. The DNA of the CDR3 is TGCGCCAGCAGCCCCGGCTGGGGGAGTACCGGGGAGCTGTTTTTT.

The chain joins TRBV4-2 to TRBJ1-5; unclear D gene. Trimming removed 1 base at V and 7 bases at J, with 14 bases between. CDR3 length equals 15 residues. The germline CDR1 and CDR2 sequences are LGHNA and YNFKEQ. CDR3 amino acids: CASSQGLESQQPQHF. In nucleotides, the CDR3 is TGTGCCAGCAGCCAAGGTTTAGAGAGCCAGCAGCCCCAGCATTTT.

The gene calls are TRBV6-5 and TRBJ2-3, with a possible D match to TRBD1 (5 bases). V was cut by 2 bases and J by 3 bases, with 15 bases left in between. Per germline, CDR1 MNHEY and CDR2 SVGAGI. This CDR3 spans 16 amino acids. The CDR3 protein is CASSYNSRTWTDTQYF. The CDR3 nucleotides read TGTGCCAGCAGTTACAACTCCCGGACATGGACAGATACGCAGTATTTT.

This chain connects TRBV25-1 to TRBJ1-6, with D tentatively TRBD1 (6 bases). Germline-derived CDR1 and CDR2 are MGHDK and SYGVNS. The length of the CDR3 is 13 residues. Deletions cut 4 bases from V and 8 bases from J, with 9 bases between. The CDR3 region has the DNA TGTGCCAGCAGTGGACAGGAGTATTCACCCCTCCACTTT. Its translation: CASSGQEYSPLHF.

This chain uses TRBV5-1 with TRBJ1-1; a weak D match, TRBD1 (6 bases). The CDR3 runs to 15 residues. Germline values: CDR1 SGHRS, CDR2 YFSETQ. V lost 0 bases and J lost 1, with 10 bases in between. The chain's CDR3 is CASSLVSGANTEAFF. CDR3 bases: TGCGCCAGCAGCTTGGTTTCGGGGGCGAACACTGAAGCTTTCTTT.

This clonotype was seen at least ten times. The genes are TRBV20-1 and TRBJ2-2, with 7 bases identical to TRBD1. The CDR3 extends over 14 amino acids. Germline V CDR1 and CDR2: DFQATT, SNEGSKA (reference sequence). Trimming at V came to 2 bases and at J to 6 bases, leaving 6 bases not matched to a gene. The CDR3 DNA reads TGCAGTGCTAGAAGACAGGGCCTCGCCGGGGAGCTGTTTTTT. Protein sequence: CSARRQGLAGELFF.

This clonotype was found many times. The gene calls are TRBV6-2 or TRBV6-3 and TRBJ1-5; D is unresolved. The V and J ends lost 7 bases and 8 bases respectively, with 12 bases between them. This CDR3 has 12 residues. CDR1 and CDR2 (germline): MNHEY, SVGEGT. The CDR3 DNA reads as TGTGCCAGCAATAACCGGCGTGAGCCCCAGCATTTT. This sequence encodes CASNNRREPQHF.

The chain employs TRBV29-1 and TRBJ1-2; 7 nucleotides match TRBD1. Trimming took 5 bases from V and 2 from J; bases not matched to a gene: 11. Germline V CDR1 and CDR2: SQVTM, ANQGSEA. The CDR3 spans 15 residues. The CDR3 sequence: CSVQGRGALNYGYTF. In DNA, the CDR3 is TGCAGCGTTCAGGGCAGGGGGGCCTTAAACTATGGCTACACCTTC.

This clonotype appeared many times. The chain links TRBV13 to TRBJ1-1; D may be TRBD1 (6 bases). The length of the CDR3 is 12 residues. The V gene lost 2 bases and the J gene lost 11 bases, with 12 bases spanning the gap. Germline values: CDR1 PRHDT, CDR2 FYEKMQ (reference sequence). CDR3 protein: CASSLSGGDAFF. The CDR3 DNA is TGTGCCAGCAGCTTATCTGGGGGCGACGCTTTCTTT.

This clonotype was counted a few times. The V call is TRBV4-2, the J call TRBJ1-2; D remains unclear. The CDR3 is 14 residues long. The V and J ends lost 0 bases and 6 bases respectively, with 11 bases between them. Germline V lookup: CDR1 LGHNA, CDR2 YNFKEQ. The CDR3 here is CASSQESPHDGYTF. Written as DNA, the CDR3 is TGTGCCAGCAGCCAAGAATCCCCCCACGATGGCTACACCTTC.

The chain has TRBV20-1 and TRBJ2-7; no definite D call. The CDR3 loop spans 13 amino acids. Germline V gene data show CDR1 as DFQATT and CDR2 as SNEGSKA (reference sequence). Trimming pared 0 bases from V and 3 bases from J, leaving 9 bases between. The CDR3 coding sequence is TGCAGTGCTAGAGATCTGATCAACTACGAGCAGTACTTC. As protein: CSARDLINYEQYF.

This clonotype was seen many times. The chain has TRBV7-3 and TRBJ1-1; D gene unclear. Trimming removed 7 bases from V and 3 bases from J, with 12 bases in between. CDR1 and CDR2 from the germline V gene are SGHTA and FQGTGA. CDR3 size: 13 residues. CDR3 in amino acids: CASTQTPDTEAFF. CDR3 sequence (DNA): TGTGCCAGCACTCAGACACCGGACACTGAAGCTTTCTTT. Based on the CDR3 plus reference TRBV7-3 and TRBJ1-1, the full variable domain is GAGVSQTPSNKVTEKGKYVELRCDPISGHTALYWYRQSLGQGPEFLIYFQGTGAADDSGLPNDRFFAVRPEGSVSTLKIQRTERGDSAVYLCASTQTPDTEAFFGQGTRLTVV.

This clonotype came up many times. The rearrangement uses TRBV10-3 and TRBJ2-1; maybe TRBD2 (6 bases). The germline V gene encodes CDR1 ENHRY and CDR2 SYGVKD. Trimming shortened V by 0 bases and J by 4 bases, and 16 bases separated the two germline ends. This CDR3 comprises 17 residues. In DNA form, the CDR3 reads TGTGCCATCAGTGAGTCAGTCGCGGGACCCACTTACAATGAGCAGTTCTTC. Its translation is CAISESVAGPTYNEQFF.

This clonotype was detected a few times. The rearrangement links TRBV7-9 to TRBJ1-3; D remains ambiguous. Trimming cost V 5 bases and J 0 bases, with 11 bases left between them. Germline V lookup: CDR1 SEHNR, CDR2 FQNEAQ (reference sequence). The CDR3 length is 15 residues. CDR3 sequence (DNA): TGTGCCAGCAGCCAAGACGCACACTCTGGAAACACCATATATTTT. Protein sequence: CASSQDAHSGNTIYF.

There are a few counts of this clonotype. This rearrangement joins TRBV11-3 to TRBJ2-7; tentatively, D is TRBD1 or TRBD2 (7 bases each). The CDR3 totals 15 residues. Trimming took 5 bases from V and 3 from J, leaving 17 bases between them. Germline V gene lookup returns CDR1 SGHNT and CDR2 YENEEA. CDR3 nucleotide sequence: TGTGCCAGCAGCCCGGGGGGACAGTCTCACTACGAGCAGTACTTC. It translates to CASSPGGQSHYEQYF. Full variable domain (remainder filled in from reference TRBV11-3 and TRBJ2-7): EAGVVQSPRYKIIEKKQPVAFWCNPISGHNTLYWYLQNLGQGPELLIRYENEEAVDDSQLPKDRFSAERLKGVDSTLKIQPAELGDSAVYLCASSPGGQSHYEQYFGPGTRLTVT.

J is TRBJ2-7 and V is TRBV20-1; TRBD2 matches at 11 bases. The V gene's germline CDR1 is DFQATT and CDR2 SNEGSKA (reference sequence). The CDR3 is 16 amino acids. V was clipped by 7 bases and J by 11 bases; unmatched bases: 22. CDR3 nucleotide sequence: TGCAGTGTACGAGCGGGACTAGCGGTCTCAAGGGGATCGGAGTACTTC. Protein: CSVRAGLAVSRGSEYF.

Worth noting for this clonotype: The junction departs from germline at one end; a sequencing error may be responsible. The chain is built from TRBV28 and TRBJ2-4, with D perhaps matching TRBD1 or TRBD2 (5 bases each). This CDR3 spans 16 amino acids. Germline loops: CDR1 MDHEN, CDR2 SYDVKM. Here the CDR3 reads CASSSRGDWAKNIQCF. In DNA, the CDR3 is TGTGCCAGCAGTTCGAGGGGCGACTGGGCCAAAAACATTCAGTGCTTC.

This chain uses TRBV11-3 with TRBJ2-1; D is perhaps TRBD1 (5 bases). Germline lookup yields CDR1 SGHNT and CDR2 YENEEA. The CDR3 has 12 residues. V shed 8 bases and J shed 7 bases, with 12 bases lying between them. CDR3 DNA: TGTGCCAGCGGCTACCAGGGAAATGAGCAGTTCTTC. Translation gives CASGYQGNEQFF.